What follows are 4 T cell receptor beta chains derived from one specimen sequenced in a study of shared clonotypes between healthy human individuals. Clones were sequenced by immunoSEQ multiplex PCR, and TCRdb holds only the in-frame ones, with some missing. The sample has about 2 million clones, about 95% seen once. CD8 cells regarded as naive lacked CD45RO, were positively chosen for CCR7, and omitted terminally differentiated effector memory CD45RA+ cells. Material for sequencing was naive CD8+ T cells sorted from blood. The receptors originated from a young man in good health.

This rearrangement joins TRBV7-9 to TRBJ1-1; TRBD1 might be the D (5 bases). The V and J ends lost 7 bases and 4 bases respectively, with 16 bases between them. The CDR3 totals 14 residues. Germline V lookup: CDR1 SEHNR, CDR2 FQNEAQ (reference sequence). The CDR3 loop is CASTSRRDLTEAFF. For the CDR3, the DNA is TGTGCCAGCACCTCGCGAAGGGACCTCACTGAAGCTTTCTTT.

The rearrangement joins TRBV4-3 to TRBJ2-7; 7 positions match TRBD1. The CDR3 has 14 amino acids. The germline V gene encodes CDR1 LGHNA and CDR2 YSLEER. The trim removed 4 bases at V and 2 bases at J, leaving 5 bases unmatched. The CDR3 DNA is TGCGCCAGCAGCCCTGCTAGGGGGCCCTACGAGCAGTACTTC. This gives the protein CASSPARGPYEQYF.

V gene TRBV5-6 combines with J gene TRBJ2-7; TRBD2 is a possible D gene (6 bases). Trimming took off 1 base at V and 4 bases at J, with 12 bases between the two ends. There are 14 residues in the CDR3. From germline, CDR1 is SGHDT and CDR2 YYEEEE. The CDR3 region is CASSLWGVKYEQYF. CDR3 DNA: TGTGCCAGCAGCTTGTGGGGGGTAAAGTACGAGCAGTACTTC.

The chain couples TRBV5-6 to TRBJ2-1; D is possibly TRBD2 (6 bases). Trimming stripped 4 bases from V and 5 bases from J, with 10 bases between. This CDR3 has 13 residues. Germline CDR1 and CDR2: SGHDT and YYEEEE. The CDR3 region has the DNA TGTGCCAGCAGCCGGGACTCAAACAATGAGCAGTTCTTC. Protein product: CASSRDSNNEQFF. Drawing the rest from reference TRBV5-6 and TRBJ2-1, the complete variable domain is DAGVTQSPTHLIKTRGQQVTLRCSPKSGHDTVSWYQQALGQGPQFIFQYYEEEERQRGNFPDRFSGHQFPNYSSELNVNALLLGDSALYLCASSRDSNNEQFFGPGTRLTVL.